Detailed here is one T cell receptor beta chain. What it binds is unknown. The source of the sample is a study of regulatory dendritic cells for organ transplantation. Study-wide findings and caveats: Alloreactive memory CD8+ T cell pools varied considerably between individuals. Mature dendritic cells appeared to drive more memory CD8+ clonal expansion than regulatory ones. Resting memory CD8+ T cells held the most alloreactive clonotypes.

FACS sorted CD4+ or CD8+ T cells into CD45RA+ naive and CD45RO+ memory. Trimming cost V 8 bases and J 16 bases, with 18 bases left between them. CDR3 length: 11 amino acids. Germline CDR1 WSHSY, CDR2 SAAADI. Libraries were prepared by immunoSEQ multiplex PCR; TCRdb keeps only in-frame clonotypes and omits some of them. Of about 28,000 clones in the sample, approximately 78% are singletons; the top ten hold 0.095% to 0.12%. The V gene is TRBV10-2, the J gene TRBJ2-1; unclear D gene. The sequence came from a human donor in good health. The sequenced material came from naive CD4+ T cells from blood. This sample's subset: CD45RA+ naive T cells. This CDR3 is CASSPESPLFF. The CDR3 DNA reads TGCGCCAGCTCTCCCGAATCGCCTCTATTCTTC.